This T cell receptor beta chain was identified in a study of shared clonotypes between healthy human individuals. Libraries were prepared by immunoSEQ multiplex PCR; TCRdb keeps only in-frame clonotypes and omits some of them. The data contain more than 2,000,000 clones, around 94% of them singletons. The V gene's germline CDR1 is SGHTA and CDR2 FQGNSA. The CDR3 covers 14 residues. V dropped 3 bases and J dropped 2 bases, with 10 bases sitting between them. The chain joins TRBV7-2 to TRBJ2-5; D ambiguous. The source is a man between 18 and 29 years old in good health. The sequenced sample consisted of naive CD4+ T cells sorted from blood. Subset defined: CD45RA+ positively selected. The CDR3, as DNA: TGTGCCAGCAGCTTCGCACAGCTGCAAGAGACCCAGTACTTC. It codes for CASSFAQLQETQYF.